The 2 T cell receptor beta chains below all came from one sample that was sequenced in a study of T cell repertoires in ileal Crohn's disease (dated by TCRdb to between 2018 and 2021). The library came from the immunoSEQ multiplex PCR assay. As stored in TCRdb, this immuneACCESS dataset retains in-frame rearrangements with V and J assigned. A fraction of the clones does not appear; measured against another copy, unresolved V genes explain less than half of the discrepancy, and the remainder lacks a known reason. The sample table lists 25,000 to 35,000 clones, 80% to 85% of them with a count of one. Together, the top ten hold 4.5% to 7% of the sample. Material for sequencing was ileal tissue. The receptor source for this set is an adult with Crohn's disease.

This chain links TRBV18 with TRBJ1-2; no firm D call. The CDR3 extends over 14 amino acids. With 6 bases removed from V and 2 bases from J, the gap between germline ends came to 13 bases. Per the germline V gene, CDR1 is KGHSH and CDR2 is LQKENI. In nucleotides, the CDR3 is TGTGCCAGCTCCGGGAGGACCATCAACTATGGCTACACCTTC. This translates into CASSGRTINYGYTF.

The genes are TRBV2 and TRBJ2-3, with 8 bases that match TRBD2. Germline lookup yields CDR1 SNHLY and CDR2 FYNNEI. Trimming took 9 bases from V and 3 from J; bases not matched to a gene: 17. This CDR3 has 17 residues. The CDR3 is CARVPEMVAGLTDTQYF. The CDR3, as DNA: TGTGCCAGAGTTCCAGAGATGGTAGCGGGGCTAACAGATACGCAGTATTTT.